The 14 T cell receptor beta chains below all came from one sample that was sequenced in a study of cytomegalovirus exposure and HLA in healthy donors. PCR was performed using 60 Vbeta and 13 Jbeta primers. Data came from immunoSEQ multiplex PCR; TCRdb stores just in-frame clones and leaves some out. The sample carries 180,000 or so clones, 82% recorded once. Sequenced material: PBMCs. These receptors were obtained from a woman aged 50 to 60 in good health and CMV-seropositive.

The chain uses TRBV6-1 and TRBJ2-2; no firm D call. The V gene's germline CDR1 is MNHNS and CDR2 SASEGT. V shed 2 bases and J shed 1 base, with 11 bases lying between them. The CDR3 runs 16 residues. CDR3 in DNA: TGTGCCAGCAGTGAATTTGAGACAAGGAACACCGGGGAGCTGTTTTTT. It codes for CASSEFETRNTGELFF.

Only a few counts were recorded for this clone. The J gene is TRBJ2-1, the V gene TRBV30, with D perhaps matching TRBD2 (5 bases). Germline values: CDR1 GTSNPN, CDR2 SVGIG (reference sequence). The CDR3 sequence is 12 residues long. V was shortened by 0 bases and J by 13 bases, with 13 bases between the two germline ends. This CDR3 reads CAWSVPRTDQFF. In DNA, the CDR3 is TGTGCCTGGAGTGTACCACGGACTGATCAGTTCTTC.

The J gene is TRBJ2-1, the V gene TRBV5-3, with a weak D call TRBD2 (5 bases). TRBV5-3 is sorted into the ORF group, with uncertain function. V lost 0 bases and J lost 6, with 19 bases in between. The CDR3 runs 17 residues. The CDR3: CARSLVAARRGFNEQFF. The CDR3, as DNA: TGTGCCAGAAGCTTGGTGGCAGCCAGACGCGGGTTCAATGAGCAGTTCTTC.

The rearrangement links TRBV7-9 to TRBJ2-1, with TRBD2 identical over 15 bases. Germline trimming cut 4 bases from V and 4 bases from J; bases unmatched to any gene: 8. The V gene's germline CDR1 is SEHNR and CDR2 FQNEAQ (reference sequence). This CDR3 has 18 amino acids. CDR3 loop: CASSYGLAGGPGYNEQFF. DNA for the CDR3: TGTGCCAGCAGCTATGGACTAGCGGGAGGGCCGGGGTACAATGAGCAGTTCTTC.

The rearrangement links TRBV7-2 to TRBJ2-7; 8 nucleotides agree with TRBD1. This CDR3 spans 16 amino acids. Germline CDR1 reads SGHTA; CDR2 reads FQGNSA. Trimming removed 0 bases from V and 1 base from J; junction bases left unmatched: 5. CDR3 protein: CASSLASWDRSYEQYF. Written as DNA, the CDR3 is TGTGCCAGCAGCTTAGCCTCCTGGGACAGGTCCTACGAGCAGTACTTC.

In its sample, this clone was seen a few times. This chain joins TRBV28 and TRBJ2-5; 8 bases line up with TRBD2. The CDR3 extends over 17 amino acids. V gave up 2 bases and J gave up 6 bases; unmatched junction bases: 14. Germline V gene sequence: CDR1 MDHEN, CDR2 SYDVKM. The CDR3 DNA is TGTGCCAGCAGTTTAGATGGGCTGGTTAGCGGGATAAAGACCCAGTACTTC. This sequence encodes CASSLDGLVSGIKTQYF.

The chain has TRBV4-3 and TRBJ1-3, with D hard to call. Germline lookup yields CDR1 LGHNA and CDR2 YSLEER. The CDR3 covers 19 residues. The V end lost 0 bases, the J end lost 0 bases, and 18 bases lay between the germline ends. CDR3 sequence reads: CASSQDSTHTGSSGNTIYF. The CDR3 coding sequence is TGCGCCAGCAGCCAAGATAGCACTCACACCGGCAGCTCTGGAAACACCATATATTTT.

This rearrangement joins TRBV19 to TRBJ1-1; D not certain. The V end was cut by 6 bases, the J end by 0 bases, with 20 bases between. Looked up from germline, CDR1 is LNHDA and CDR2 is SQIVND (reference sequence). This CDR3 comprises 17 residues. The CDR3 DNA sequence: TGTGCCAGTAGGCTACAACCAGGACGGACTGTGAACACTGAAGCTTTCTTT. It codes for CASRLQPGRTVNTEAFF.

There are a few counts of this clone. The chain has TRBV5-1 and TRBJ2-1; 11 nucleotides agree with TRBD2. The CDR3 is 14 amino acids. Trimming removed 7 bases from V and 3 bases from J; junction bases left unmatched: 3. Germline CDR1 is SGHRS and CDR2 is YFSETQ. The CDR3 loop is CASRGLAGYNEQFF. In DNA form, the CDR3 reads TGCGCCAGCCGCGGACTAGCGGGCTACAATGAGCAGTTCTTC.

The chain recombines TRBV28 with TRBJ1-5; D is uncertain. Germline loops: CDR1 MDHEN, CDR2 SYDVKM. V lost 5 bases, J lost 7 bases, and 18 bases lay in between. This CDR3 has 15 amino acids. CDR3: CASSTYPEGGQPQHF. In nucleotides, the CDR3 is TGTGCCAGCAGTACGTACCCGGAGGGAGGCCAGCCCCAGCATTTT.

This clone has only a few counts. This sequence joins TRBV19 and TRBJ1-3; D not resolved. The CDR3 runs 12 residues. Germline loops: CDR1 LNHDA, CDR2 SQIVND (reference sequence). Deletions cut 9 bases from V and 1 base from J, with 7 bases between. The CDR3 sequence: CASGDSGNTIYF. CDR3 sequence (DNA): TGTGCCAGCGGGGATTCTGGAAACACCATATATTTT.

In its sample, this clone was seen a few times. The chain uses TRBV27 and TRBJ2-7; 11 nucleotides align to TRBD2. The V and J ends lost 5 bases and 2 bases, in that order; junction bases with no gene match: 5. CDR3 length: 15 amino acids. CDR1 and CDR2 (germline): MNHEY, SMNVEV (reference sequence). The CDR3 nucleotides read TGTGCCAGCAGTCCCAGACTAGCGGGAACCTACGAGCAGTACTTC. Its protein is CASSPRLAGTYEQYF.

Points on this clone: The same CDR3 is also encoded by other DNA sequences in this sample. The chain has TRBV5-1 and TRBJ2-1, with D unresolved. This CDR3 region has 16 residues. Germline V gene data show CDR1 as SGHRS and CDR2 as YFSETQ. V shed 6 bases and J shed 1 base, with 17 bases lying between them. This CDR3 reads CASTRYLGASYNEQFF. DNA of the CDR3: TGCGCCAGCACGCGATACCTAGGAGCTTCCTACAATGAGCAGTTCTTC.

This chain uses TRBV5-8 with TRBJ2-2; D perhaps matches TRBD2 (6 bases). Trimming stripped 4 bases from V and 2 bases from J, with 15 bases between. CDR1 and CDR2 (germline): SGHTS, YDEGEE. The CDR3 has 16 residues. CDR3 sequence (DNA): TGTGCCAGCAGCCTGGCCCTAGCGCCTAACACCGGGGAGCTGTTTTTT. Translated: CASSLALAPNTGELFF.